This T cell receptor beta chain was identified during a study of identical twins. General study findings and limits: The analysis was cross-sectional rather than longitudinal within donors.

This CDR3 comprises 21 residues. Germline CDR1 reads LNHNV; CDR2 reads YYDKDF (reference sequence). Worth noting for this clonotype: The antigen is not known. The CDR3 ends on some other residue instead of the conserved phenylalanine or tryptophan, so this is likely a read error.

Using its own MiXCR run on the 5' RACE reads, TCRdb lists one record per CDR3 protein. This table holds 640,000 or so distinct CDR3 sequences, over 5% found once. The V call is TRBV15, the J call TRBJ2-5, with 13 positions matching TRBD2. The clonotype originates from a man aged 18-30 years in good health. The material sequenced was naive T cells sorted from blood. The CDR3, as DNA: TGTGCCACCAGCAGAGCTCCCCTCGGACTAGCGGGAGTCAGAGGGGGAGAGAGCCAGTACTCC. As protein: CATSRAPLGLAGVRGGESQYS.